This T cell receptor (beta chain) stems from a study of T cells expressing NK-cell markers. Findings and caveats of the study: The CD3+CD56-NKG2C+ fraction was also led by these clonotypes in a handful of donors. Dominant NKG2C+ clonotypes made up about 1.0-7.5% of CD8+ T cells in roughly six donors.

Scientists made TCR beta cDNA using 5'RACE template switching with UMIs. TCRdb re-analyzed the 5' RACE reads; it lists each CDR3 protein once, without DNA. The sample totals some 340,000 distinct CDR3 sequences. CDR1 is SGHTA and CDR2 is FQGTGA in the germline V gene. The CDR3 extends over 16 amino acids. In the case of this clonotype: No antigen is known for it.

This sequence joins TRBV7-3 and TRBJ1-1. The source of this sequence is a man between 18 and 69 years old in good health. The sequencing input was blood T cells: a sorted CD56 or NKG2C T cell subset, CD4+ or CD8+ T cells, or bulk PBMC T cells (not recorded which). CDR3 region: CASSPHPTATNTEAFF. The full variable domain, completed using reference TRBV7-3 and TRBJ1-1, is GAGVSQTPSNKVTEKGKYVELRCDPISGHTALYWYRQSLGQGPEFLIYFQGTGAADDSGLPNDRFFAVRPEGSVSTLKIQRTERGDSAVYLCASSPHPTATNTEAFFGQGTRLTVV.